This T cell receptor beta chain was sequenced in a study of shared clonotypes between healthy human individuals. Study-level results: Measured sharing among donors was expected to vary with sequencing depth.

Of note for this clone: The antigen remains unidentified. Other DNA sequences in this specimen translate into the identical CDR3.

Trimming removed 0 bases from V and 4 bases from J; junction bases left unmatched: 5. The CDR3 runs to 16 residues. Germline V gene lookup returns CDR1 SGHRS and CDR2 YFSETQ. Each replicate PCR on the sorted subsets used 150 to 200 ng DNA (around 31,000 T cell genomes). Libraries were prepared by immunoSEQ multiplex PCR; TCRdb keeps only in-frame clonotypes and omits some of them. The sample comprises about 2.1 million clones, over 85% of which are singletons, and around 1.8% rests with the top ten. Naive-designated CD8 cells lacked CD45RO, were positively enriched for CCR7, and omitted terminally differentiated effector memory CD45RA+ cells.

This clonotype was obtained from a man aged 18 to 35 in good health. Some clones in this sample may be carry-over from other donors' samples. The chain carries TRBV5-1 and TRBJ2-2, with 8 bases that match TRBD2. The sample comprised naive CD8+ T cells from PBMCs. The CDR3 region is CASSLAGLAGTGELFF. CDR3 sequence (DNA): TGCGCCAGCAGCTTGGCCGGGCTAGCGGGCACCGGGGAGCTGTTTTTT. The whole variable domain, filled in from reference TRBV5-1 and TRBJ2-2, reads KAGVTQTPRYLIKTRGQQVTLSCSPISGHRSVSWYQQTPGQGLQFLFEYFSETQRNKGNFPGRFSGRQFSNSRSEMNVSTLELGDSALYLCASSLAGLAGTGELFFGEGSRLTVL.